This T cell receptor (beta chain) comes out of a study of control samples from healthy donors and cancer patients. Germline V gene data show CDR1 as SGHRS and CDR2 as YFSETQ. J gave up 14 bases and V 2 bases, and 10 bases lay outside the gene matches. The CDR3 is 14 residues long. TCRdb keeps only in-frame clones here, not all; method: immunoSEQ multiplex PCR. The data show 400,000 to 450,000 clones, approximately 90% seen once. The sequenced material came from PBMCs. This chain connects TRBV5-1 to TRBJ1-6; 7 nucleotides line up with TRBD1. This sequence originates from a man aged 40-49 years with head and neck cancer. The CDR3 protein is CASSLQGQSAALHF. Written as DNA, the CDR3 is TGCGCCAGCAGCTTACAGGGACAGTCGGCGGCCCTCCACTTT.